What follows describes a single TCR beta chain. As originally analysed: Reference gene primer amplification gave nucleated cell count estimates. TCRdb's copy holds only in-frame clones and misses some; the assay was immunoSEQ multiplex PCR. V, J and clone size derive from that table, while D and trimming were established from the DNA sequence. Among some 240,000 clones listed, under 90% were seen once. This specimen belongs to a study of blood T cell repertoires in COVID-19. The overall study: COVID-19 samples, acute and convalescent, were from the United States, Italy and Spain. T cells, B-cell-depleted T cells, or PBMCs provided the cDNA or gDNA that served as material.

Germline CDR1 and CDR2: SGHAT and FQNNGV. There are 12 residues in the CDR3. Trimming took off 5 bases at V and 4 bases at J, with 7 bases between the two ends. This clonotype originated in a man in his fifties or sixties who had recovered from COVID-19. Input material: peripheral blood. The chain carries TRBV11-2 and TRBJ2-3, with D possibly being TRBD1 (5 bases). The CDR3 DNA sequence: TGTGCCAGCAGCGGGGCAGCAGATACGCAGTATTTT. Translation: CASSGAADTQYF.